Sequencing of this T cell receptor (beta chain) was carried out in a study of a mutant IDH1 vaccine in newly diagnosed glioma. Overall study: Vaccination of patients was performed eight times, in weeks 1, 3, 5, 7, 11, 15, 19 and 23. Beginning 4-6 weeks after radiotherapy alone, or with temozolomide cycles, vaccination took place. Patients were pretreated with radiotherapy, temozolomide, or both, mostly both.

V was pared by 4 bases and J by 3 bases, with 2 bases of the junction left unmatched. From germline, CDR1 is MDHEN and CDR2 SYDVKM. This CDR3 spans 14 amino acids. As for this clone: Its target is unknown.

Time point meaning: week 5, during vaccination. The study gave 300 ug of mutant IDH1 20-mer peptide per vaccine dose, with topical imiquimod. Astrocytomas that were new, WHO grade 3 or 4, IDH1-mutant and ATRX-lost were present in the donors. Generated by immunoSEQ multiplex PCR, the TCRdb table keeps only in-frame clones and is missing some. The data show around 78,000 clones, with 91% seen just once and about 0.61% held by the top ten. V and J are TRBV28 and TRBJ2-3; 9 bases fit TRBD2. The origin of this receptor is a woman between 45 and 60 years old with glioma. Source: PBMCs, taken from a glioma patient whose treatment included an IDH1 peptide vaccine. CDR3 DNA sequence: TGTGCCAGCAGTTCTAGCGGGACGACAGATACGCAGTATTTT. It yields the protein CASSSSGTTDTQYF.